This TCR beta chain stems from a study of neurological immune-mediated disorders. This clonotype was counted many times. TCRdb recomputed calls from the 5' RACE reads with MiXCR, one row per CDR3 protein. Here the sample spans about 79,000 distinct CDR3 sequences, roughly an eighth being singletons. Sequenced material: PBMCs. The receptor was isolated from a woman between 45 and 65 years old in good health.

CDR3 region: CASTPRQGFSPLHF. In DNA, the CDR3 is TGTGCCAGCACCCCGCGACAGGGGTTTTCACCCCTCCACTTT. The J gene is TRBJ1-6, the V gene TRBV11-2; 8 bases agree with TRBD1. Per the germline V gene, CDR1 is SGHAT and CDR2 is FQNNGV. The CDR3 length is 14 residues. J gave up 9 bases and V 7 bases, and 8 bases lay outside the gene matches. Using reference TRBV11-2 and TRBJ1-6 for the parts outside the CDR3, the full variable domain is EAGVAQSPRYKIIEKRQSVAFWCNPISGHATLYWYQQILGQGPKLLIQFQNNGVVDDSQLPKDRFSAERLKGVDSTLKIQPAKLEDSAVYLCASTPRQGFSPLHFGNGTRLTVT.